This T cell receptor beta chain was profiled in a study of blood T cell repertoires in COVID-19. Study information: From the United States, Italy and Spain came samples of acute and convalescent COVID-19. PBMCs, B-cell-depleted T cells, or T cells were the source of the cDNA or gDNA that made up the material.

Germline lookup yields CDR1 MNHEY and CDR2 SVGAGI. Deletions cut 2 bases from V and 0 bases from J, with 8 bases between. This CDR3 has 15 residues. Here immunoSEQ multiplex PCR was the method, and the copy in TCRdb shows in-frame clones only, minus some. Among some 160,000 clones, approximately 79% were seen once, and the ten largest hold approximately 8%. This TCR was recovered from a man in his forties or fifties with active or convalescent COVID-19. This chain uses TRBV6-5 with TRBJ1-5; D is uncertain. Specimen: peripheral blood. The CDR3 DNA sequence: TGTGCCAGCAGTTACACAGCTTATAGCAATCAGCCCCAGCATTTT. Residues: CASSYTAYSNQPQHF.